Here is one T cell receptor beta chain with its context. These data come from a study of early stage breast cancer tumors. This CDR3 spans 17 amino acids. Germline loops: CDR1 MGHRA, CDR2 YSYEKL. V shed 0 bases and J 12 bases; nucleotides not matched to a gene: 15. The assay was immunoSEQ multiplex PCR, and TCRdb's table has in-frame clones only and misses some. The sample shows more than 20,000 clones, approximately 80% of them seen only once. The sequenced material came from blood. This sequence originates from a person between 60 and 70 years old with breast cancer. V usage is TRBV4-1 and J usage is TRBJ2-4, with 9 positions matching TRBD2. The CDR3 DNA sequence: TGCGCCAGCAGCCAAGATATTTCTAGCGGGGCGCCCCTTGCTCAGTACTTC. Protein: CASSQDISSGAPLAQYF.